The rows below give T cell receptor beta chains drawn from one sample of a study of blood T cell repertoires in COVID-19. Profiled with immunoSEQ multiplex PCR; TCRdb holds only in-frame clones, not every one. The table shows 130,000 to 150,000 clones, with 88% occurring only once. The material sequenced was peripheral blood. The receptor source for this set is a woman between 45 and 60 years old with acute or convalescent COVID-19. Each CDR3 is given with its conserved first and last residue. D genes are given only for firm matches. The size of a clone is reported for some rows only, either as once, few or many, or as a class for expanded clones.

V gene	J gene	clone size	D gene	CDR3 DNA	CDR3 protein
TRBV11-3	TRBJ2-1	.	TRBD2	TGTGCCAGCAGCCTCCTAGCGGGAGGGCACTACAATGAGCAGTTCTTC	CASSLLAGGHYNEQFF
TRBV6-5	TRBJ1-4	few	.	TGTGCCAGCAGCCTACAGGAGATAAATGAAAAACTGTTTTTT	CASSLQEINEKLFF
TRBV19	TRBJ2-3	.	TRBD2	TGTGCCACCCGACTAGCGGGCACAGATACGCAGTATTTT	CATRLAGTDTQYF
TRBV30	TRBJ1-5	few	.	TGTGCCTGGAGTTCTACAGACAATCAGCCCCAGCATTTT	CAWSSTDNQPQHF
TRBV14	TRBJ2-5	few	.	TGTGCCAGCAGCGTCGGACTGGGGGGAGACCAGTACTTC	CASSVGLGGDQYF
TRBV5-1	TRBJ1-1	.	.	TGCGCCAGCAGCCCACTACAGGGCTTGAACACTGAAGCTTTCTTT	CASSPLQGLNTEAFF
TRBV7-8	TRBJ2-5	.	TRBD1	TGTGCCAGCAGCTCGGGGACAGGAGTCGGGGAGACCCAGTACTTC	CASSSGTGVGETQYF
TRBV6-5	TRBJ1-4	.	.	TGTGCCAGCAGGAACGACATGACAACTAATGAAAAACTGTTTTTT	CASRNDMTTNEKLFF
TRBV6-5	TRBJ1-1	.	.	TGTGCCAGCAGTTACTCGAGTAGGGGCACTGAAGCTTTCTTT	CASSYSSRGTEAFF
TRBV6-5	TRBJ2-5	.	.	TGTGCCAGCAGTTACAGGGGCCGTGAGACCCAGTACTTC	CASSYRGRETQYF
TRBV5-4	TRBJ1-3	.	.	TGTGCCAGCAGCCCGGGGGGGGGCCAGGCTGGAAACACCATATATTTT	CASSPGGGQAGNTIYF
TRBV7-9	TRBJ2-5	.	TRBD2	TGTGCCAGCAGCTTAATTTGGCTAGCGGGGTACCAAGAGACCCAGTACTTC	CASSLIWLAGYQETQYF
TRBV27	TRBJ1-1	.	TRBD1	TGTGCCAGCAGTTTAAGACAGGGGAGCACTGAAGCTTTCTTT	CASSLRQGSTEAFF
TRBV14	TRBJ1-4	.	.	TGTGCCAGCAGTCAACAGGGCTTCTCGCTGTTTTTT	CASSQQGFSLFF
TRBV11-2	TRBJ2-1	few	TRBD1	TGTGCCAGCACCACGGACAGGGGAAAATACAATGAGCAGTTCTTC	CASTTDRGKYNEQFF
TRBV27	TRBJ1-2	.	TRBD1	TGTGCCAGCAGTTTAACCGGGTTACAGGGGACTTGGTCTGGCTACACCTTC	CASSLTGLQGTWSGYTF
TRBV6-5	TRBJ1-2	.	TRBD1	TGTGCCAGCAGTCCGGGACAGATCTATGGCTACACCTTC	CASSPGQIYGYTF
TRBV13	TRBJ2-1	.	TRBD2	TGTGCCAGCAGCTCTAAGACTAGCGGAGGGACCAGCTCCTACAATGAGCAGTTCTTC	CASSSKTSGGTSSYNEQFF
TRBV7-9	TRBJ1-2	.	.	TGTGCCAGCAGCTTAGATGGCGGGACGGTCTATGGCTACACCTTC	CASSLDGGTVYGYTF
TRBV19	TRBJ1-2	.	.	TGTGCCAGTATCGATATATTGAGGGACTATGGCTACACCTTC	CASIDILRDYGYTF
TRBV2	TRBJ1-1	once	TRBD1	TGTGCCAGCAGTTACCTACAGGGGACGAACACTGAAGCTTTCTTT	CASSYLQGTNTEAFF
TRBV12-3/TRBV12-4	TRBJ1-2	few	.	TGTGCCAGCAGTCCCGGGACACTCAATGGCTACACCTTC	CASSPGTLNGYTF
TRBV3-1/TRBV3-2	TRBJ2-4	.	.	TGTGCCAGCAGCCAGCGAAGTCCCATTTGCAAAGAAAACATTCAGTACTTC	CASSQRSPICKENIQYF
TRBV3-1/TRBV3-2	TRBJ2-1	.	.	TGTGCCAGCAGCCAAGGGAGGGATGAGCAGTTCTTC	CASSQGRDEQFF
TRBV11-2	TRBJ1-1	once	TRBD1	TGTGCCAGCAGCCCAGGACAGGGAAAAGGTTTCTTT	CASSPGQGKGFF
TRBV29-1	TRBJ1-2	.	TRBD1	TGCAGCGTAATGGGACAGGAGGGGGTTTGGTATGGCTACACCTTC	CSVMGQEGVWYGYTF
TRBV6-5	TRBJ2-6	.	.	TGTGCGTGTGAGGGTCAGCACTCTGGGGCCAACGTCCTGACTTTC	CACEGQHSGANVLTF
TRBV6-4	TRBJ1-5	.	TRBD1	TGTGCCAGTAACCGGGACAGGGACAATCAGCCCCAGCATTTT	CASNRDRDNQPQHF
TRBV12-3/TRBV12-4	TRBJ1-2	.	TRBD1	TGTGCCAGCAGCCTACAGGGGGACGATGGCTACACCTTC	CASSLQGDDGYTF
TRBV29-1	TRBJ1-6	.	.	TGCAGCGAACGGAGGTTTAGGTCCTATAATTCACCCCTCCACTTT	CSERRFRSYNSPLHF
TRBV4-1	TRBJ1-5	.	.	TGCGCCAGCAGCCAAGGGACAGCCGGGGTGGGACCCCAGCATTTT	CASSQGTAGVGPQHF
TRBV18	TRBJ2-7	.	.	TGTGCCAGCTCACCTTCCCGCGAGCAGTACTTC	CASSPSREQYF
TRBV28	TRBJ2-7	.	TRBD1	TGTGCCAGTAGTTTATGGGGACAGGGGGCGGACGAGCAGTACTTC	CASSLWGQGADEQYF
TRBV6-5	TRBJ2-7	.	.	TGTGCCAGCAGTTCTCTGAGCTACGAGCAGTACTTC	CASSSLSYEQYF
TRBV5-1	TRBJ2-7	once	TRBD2	TGCGCCAGCTCACCTCTAGCGGGAGGCGACTACGAGCAGTACTTC	CASSPLAGGDYEQYF
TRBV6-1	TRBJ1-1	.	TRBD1	TGTGCCAGCAGTGAAATGAGGGGGCGAATGACTGAAGCTTTCTTT	CASSEMRGRMTEAFF
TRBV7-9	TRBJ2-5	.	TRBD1	TGTGCCAGCAGCCCACTAGGACAGGGATGGGAGACCCAGTACTTC	CASSPLGQGWETQYF
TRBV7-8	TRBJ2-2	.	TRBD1	TGTGCCAGCAGCGAGATAGGGGGACAGTGGACCGGGGAGCTGTTTTTT	CASSEIGGQWTGELFF
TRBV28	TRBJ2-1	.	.	TGTGCCAGCAGTTTCATGAGTTCCTACAATGAGCAGTTCTTC	CASSFMSSYNEQFF
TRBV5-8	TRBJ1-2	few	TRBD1	TGTGCCAGCAGCGCACCGGGACAGGGAACCCATGGCTACACCTTC	CASSAPGQGTHGYTF